The rows below give T cell receptor beta chains drawn from one sample of a study of T-cell memory formation after mild COVID-19. TCRdb used MiXCR to reprocess the 5' RACE reads, holding one entry per CDR3 protein. Counted here are 55,000 to 65,000 distinct CDR3 sequences, roughly 9.5% occurring once; the ten biggest clones make up 1.2%. The specimen sequenced was PBMCs or a T cell subset sorted from them (not recorded which). Source of these receptors: a man aged 18 to 30 who had mild COVID-19 (a few samples of this study predate the infection). Cell type and time point are not known. Both conserved end residues are part of each CDR3. The D gene is left open where the match is weak. Clone size is given for some rows only: seen once, a few or many times, or a class if the clone is expanded.

clone_size,j_call,v_call,d_call,cdr3_nt,cdr3_aa
few,TRBJ1-5,TRBV7-2,-,TGTGCCAGCAGCTCGGACTACAATCAGCCCCAGCATTTT,CASSSDYNQPQHF
few,TRBJ1-1,TRBV7-8,-,TGTGCCAGCAGCTTCGCGTTGAGCACTGAAGCTTTCTTT,CASSFALSTEAFF
-,TRBJ2-1,TRBV19,TRBD1,TGTGCCAGTAGTATAGCTAGTACCCTGGGACAGCCCTACAATGAGCAGTTCTTC,CASSIASTLGQPYNEQFF
many,TRBJ2-5,TRBV4-1,-,TGCGCCAGCAGCCAAGAAGGGCGGGGGACCCAGTACTTC,CASSQEGRGTQYF
-,TRBJ1-4,TRBV21-1,-,TGTGCCAGCAGCCTGGACGGAGGGGGCAAAAATGAAAAACTGTTTTTT,CASSLDGGGKNEKLFF
-,TRBJ2-3,TRBV12-3/TRBV12-4,TRBD2,TGTGCCAGCAGTTTAGCGGGGAGGGGTCCTAGCACAGATACGCAGTATTTT,CASSLAGRGPSTDTQYF
few,TRBJ2-3,TRBV5-5,-,TGTGCCAGCAGCTTTTGGGTGGGTGTTGGCACAGATACGCAGTATTTT,CASSFWVGVGTDTQYF
-,TRBJ2-1,TRBV28,TRBD1,TGTGCCAGCAGTCCCCCCCGACAGGGCAGCTCCTACAATGAGCAGTTCTTC,CASSPPRQGSSYNEQFF
few,TRBJ1-5,TRBV6-6,-,TGTGCCAGCAGTTACTCGCGCCCTAATCTGCCCCAGCATTTT,CASSYSRPNLPQHF
-,TRBJ2-5,TRBV15,TRBD2,TGTGCCACCAGCAGGAGCGGGGGGGCCATGGAGACCCAGTACTTC,CATSRSGGAMETQYF
many,TRBJ2-5,TRBV6-6,TRBD2,TGTGCCAGCAGTACCGGGACTAGCAAGACCCAGTACTTC,CASSTGTSKTQYF
-,TRBJ2-6,TRBV5-1,TRBD1,TGCGCCAGCAGCCGTACAGGGGGCGTTGGGGCCAACGTCCTGACTTTC,CASSRTGGVGANVLTF
few,TRBJ2-7,TRBV7-9,TRBD1,TGTGCCAGCAGGAAACAGGGGGCGCTTTACGAGCAGTACTTC,CASRKQGALYEQYF
-,TRBJ2-1,TRBV7-9,-,TGTGCCAGCAGCCCCAAGGACCCCACATACAATGAGCAGTTCTTC,CASSPKDPTYNEQFF
many,TRBJ2-2,TRBV7-7,-,TGTGCCAGCAGCCAGTTAACCGGGGAGCTGTTTTTT,CASSQLTGELFF
few,TRBJ2-7,TRBV12-3/TRBV12-4,TRBD2,TGTGCCAGCACCTTAGCGGGGGGGTCCTACGAGCAGTACTTC,CASTLAGGSYEQYF
few,TRBJ2-5,TRBV20-1,-,TGCAGTGCTAATAGAGAGACCCAGTACTTC,CSANRETQYF
once,TRBJ1-5,TRBV7-9,-,TGTGCCAGCAGCCCCCTGGGGGCCGATCAGCCCCAGCATTTT,CASSPLGADQPQHF
few,TRBJ1-1,TRBV28,TRBD1,TGTGCCAGCAGTTGGACAGGGACTAACACTGAAGCTTTCTTT,CASSWTGTNTEAFF
few,TRBJ2-5,TRBV11-1,-,TGTGCCAGCAGCCCAAAAGAGGGGCGAGAGACCCAGTACTTC,CASSPKEGRETQYF
-,TRBJ1-1,TRBV4-3,-,TGCGCCAGCAGCCAAGAGCAGGGCACTGAAGCTTTCTTT,CASSQEQGTEAFF
-,TRBJ2-7,TRBV5-1,-,TGCGCCAGCAGCTTGGGCAACACCAGAGGCGAGCAGTACTTC,CASSLGNTRGEQYF